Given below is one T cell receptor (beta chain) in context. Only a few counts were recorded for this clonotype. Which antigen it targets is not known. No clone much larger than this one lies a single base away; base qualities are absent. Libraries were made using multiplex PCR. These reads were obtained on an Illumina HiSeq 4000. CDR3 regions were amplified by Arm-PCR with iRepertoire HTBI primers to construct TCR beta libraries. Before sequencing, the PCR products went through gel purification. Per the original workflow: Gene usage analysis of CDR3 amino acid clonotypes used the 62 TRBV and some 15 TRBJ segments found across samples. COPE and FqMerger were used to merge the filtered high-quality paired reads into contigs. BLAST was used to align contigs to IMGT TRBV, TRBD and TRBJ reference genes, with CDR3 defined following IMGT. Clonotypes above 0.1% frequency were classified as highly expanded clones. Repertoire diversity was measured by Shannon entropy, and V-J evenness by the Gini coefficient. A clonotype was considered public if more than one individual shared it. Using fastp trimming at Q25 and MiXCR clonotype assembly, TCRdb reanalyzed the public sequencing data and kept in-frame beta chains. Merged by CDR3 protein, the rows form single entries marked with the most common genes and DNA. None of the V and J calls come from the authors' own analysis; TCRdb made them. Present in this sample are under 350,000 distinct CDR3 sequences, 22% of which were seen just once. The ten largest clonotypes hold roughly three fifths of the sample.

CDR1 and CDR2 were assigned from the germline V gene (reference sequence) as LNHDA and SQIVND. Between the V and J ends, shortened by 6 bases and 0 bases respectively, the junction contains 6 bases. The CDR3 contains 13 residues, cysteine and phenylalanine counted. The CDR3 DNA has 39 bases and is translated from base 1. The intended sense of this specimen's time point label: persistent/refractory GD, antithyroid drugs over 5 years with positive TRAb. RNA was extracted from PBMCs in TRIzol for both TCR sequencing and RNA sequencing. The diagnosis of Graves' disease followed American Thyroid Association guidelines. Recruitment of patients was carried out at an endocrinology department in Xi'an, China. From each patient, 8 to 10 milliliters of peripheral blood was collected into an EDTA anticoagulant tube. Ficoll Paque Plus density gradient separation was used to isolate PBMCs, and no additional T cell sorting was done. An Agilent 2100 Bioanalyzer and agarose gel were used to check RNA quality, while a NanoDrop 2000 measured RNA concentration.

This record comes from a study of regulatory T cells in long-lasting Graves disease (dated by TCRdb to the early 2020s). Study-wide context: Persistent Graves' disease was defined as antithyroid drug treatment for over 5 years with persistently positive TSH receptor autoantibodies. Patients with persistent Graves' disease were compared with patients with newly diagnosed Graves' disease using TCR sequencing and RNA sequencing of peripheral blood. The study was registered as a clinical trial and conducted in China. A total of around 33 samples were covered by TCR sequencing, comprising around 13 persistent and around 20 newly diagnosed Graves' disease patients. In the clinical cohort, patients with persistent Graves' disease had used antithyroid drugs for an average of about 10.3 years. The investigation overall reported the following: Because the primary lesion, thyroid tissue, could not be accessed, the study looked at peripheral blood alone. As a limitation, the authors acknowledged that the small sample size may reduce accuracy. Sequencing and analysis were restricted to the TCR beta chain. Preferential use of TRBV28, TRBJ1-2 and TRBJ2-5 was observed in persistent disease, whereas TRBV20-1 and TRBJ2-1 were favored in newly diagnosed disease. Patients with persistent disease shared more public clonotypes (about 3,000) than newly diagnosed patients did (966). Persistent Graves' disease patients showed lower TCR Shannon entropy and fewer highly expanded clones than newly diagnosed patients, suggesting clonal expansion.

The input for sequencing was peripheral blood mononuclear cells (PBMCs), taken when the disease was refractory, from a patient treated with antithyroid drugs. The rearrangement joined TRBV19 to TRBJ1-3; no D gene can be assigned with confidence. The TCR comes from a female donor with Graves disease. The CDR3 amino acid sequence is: CASSRVSGNTIYF. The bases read TGTGCCAGTAGCAGAGTCTCTGGAAACACCATATATTTT.